The sequence of this T cell receptor beta chain was determined in a study of blood T cell repertoires in COVID-19. Study in general: PBMCs, B-cell-depleted T cells, or T cells were the source of the cDNA or gDNA that made up the material.

The cohort comprised adults aged about 18 to 90 years residing in 20 to 30 US areas. What the recovered Cohort 3 donors had was two negative PCRs, clearance, or symptom resolution. Per the study methods: It was from reference gene primer amplification that nucleated cell counts were estimated. Assay used: immunoSEQ multiplex PCR; TCRdb lists only in-frame clones, some missing. The V and J calls and the clone size are those of that table, but D and trimming were determined from the DNA. The data hold about 380,000 clones, with roughly 91% observed a single time. J gave up 6 bases and V 0 bases, and 5 bases lay outside the gene matches. The CDR3 spans 15 residues. In germline, CDR1 is SGHKS, CDR2 YYEKEE (reference sequence).

Sequencing was carried out using PBMCs or T cells enriched from blood (not recorded which). The V call is TRBV5-5, the J call TRBJ1-4; 7 bases fit TRBD1. The TCR sequence derives from a woman aged 18 to 35 who had recovered from COVID-19. CDR3 DNA: TGTGCCAGCAGCTTGGTAGTCCAGGGGGATGAAAAACTGTTTTTT. This codes for CASSLVVQGDEKLFF.